Sequencing of this TCR beta chain was carried out in a study of T cell responses to AZD1222 COVID-19 vaccine. Germline V CDR1 and CDR2: MNHEY, SVGAGI. Trimming shortened V by 4 bases and J by 8 bases, and 14 bases separated the two germline ends. The length of the CDR3 is 14 residues. On this clone: Its antigen is not known.

Clones were read by immunoSEQ multiplex PCR, and TCRdb kept only the in-frame ones, dropping some. The table has 100,000 to 110,000 clones, around nine tenths seen once; the top ten hold approximately 15%. General study findings and limits: White British donors predominated, females outnumbered males, and clonal diversity was possibly underestimated. Spike-specific TCR breadth and depth rose after two AZD1222 doses. Researchers took repertoire samples only after the peak T cell response had come.

The receptor was isolated from an adult in good health. The source material was peripheral blood, sampled on day 0 of AZD1222 vaccination. The chain couples TRBV6-5 to TRBJ1-4; no clear D. CDR3 nucleotides: TGTGCCAGCAGTTCCGGCAGTAGGAAAGAAAAACTGTTTTTT. Translated: CASSSGSRKEKLFF.